This T cell receptor (beta chain) was observed in a study of T cells in Graves' hyperthyroidism and ophthalmopathy. The ends were cut back, 4 bases at V and 6 bases at J, with 19 bases in the middle. The CDR3 length is 16 residues. Germline V gene data show CDR1 as SGHTS and CDR2 as YDEGEE. This clonotype was picked up many times. The antigen is not known. Notes on the study in general: A model using 13 V-J features told ophthalmopathy apart from stable hyperthyroidism. Before onset, ophthalmopathy was predicted by the model a median around 6.2 months earlier.

Template material for amplifying TCR beta CDR3 regions consisted of RNA transcripts. An initial round of RT-PCR targeting the TCR CDR3 relied on the HTBI primer set. TCRdb reprocessed the multiplex PCR reads via MiXCR and lists one record per CDR3 protein. In the table there are some 570,000 distinct CDR3 sequences, 14% of which are singletons. The sample was blood. V usage is TRBV5-8 and J usage is TRBJ2-2; possible D gene TRBD2, 6 bases. The TCR comes from a woman aged 18-29 years with Graves' ophthalmopathy. This CDR3 reads CASSRRASRFAGELFF. The CDR3 DNA sequence: TGTGCCAGCAGCCGGAGGGCTAGCAGATTTGCCGGGGAGCTGTTTTTT.